These T cell receptor beta chains were read from a single sample in a study of prognosis after radiotherapy for stage I lung cancer. TCRdb independently ran MiXCR on the multiplex PCR reads; one entry per CDR3 protein. The sample has some 11,000 distinct CDR3 sequences, less than 65% seen once; the top ten hold 7%. This material consisted of PBMCs, taken before or after stereotactic body radiation therapy (not recorded which). The receptor source for this set is a donor at least 50 years old with non-small cell lung cancer. The CDR3 runs from the conserved cysteine through the conserved F or W. A D gene is named only where the DNA matches it firmly. Clone size is stated in some rows and not others, as once, few, many or a class when expanded.

TRBV7-2,TRBD2,TRBJ2-3,medium-sized,CASSLGGLAGAVFTDTQYF,TGTGCCAGCAGCTTAGGTGGGCTAGCGGGGGCCGTTTTCACAGATACGCAGTATTTT
TRBV11-2,-,TRBJ2-2,medium-sized,CASSLVGDNGELFF,TGTGCCAGCAGCTTAGTTGGGGATAACGGGGAGCTGTTTTTT
TRBV2,TRBD1,TRBJ1-3,medium-sized,CASRDRGGGNTIYF,TGTGCCAGCAGGGACAGGGGAGGTGGAAACACCATATATTTT
TRBV7-2,TRBD1,TRBJ2-7,medium-sized,CASSSRGQGAYEQYF,TGTGCCAGCAGCTCGAGGGGACAGGGAGCCTACGAGCAGTACTTC
TRBV27,-,TRBJ2-5,many,CASSLSYQETQYF,TGTGCCAGCAGTTTATCGTACCAAGAGACCCAGTACTTC
TRBV6-2/TRBV6-3,-,TRBJ2-3,-,CASSAGVGTDTQYF,TGTGCCAGCAGTGCCGGAGTTGGTACAGATACGCAGTATTTT
TRBV7-2,TRBD2,TRBJ2-2,few,CASSYPGLAGAKNTGELFF,TGTGCCAGCAGCTATCCGGGACTAGCGGGAGCCAAAAACACCGGGGAGCTGTTTTTT
TRBV11-2,-,TRBJ2-5,-,CASSLGLEETQYF,TGTGCCAGCAGCTTAGGGTTAGAAGAGACCCAGTACTTC
TRBV30,-,TRBJ1-1,-,CAWSGSSGGAFF,TGTGCCTGGAGTGGGTCCTCCGGTGGAGCTTTCTTT
TRBV2,-,TRBJ1-5,-,CASSRFRGGKQPQHF,TGTGCCAGCAGTCGGTTTAGGGGGGGAAAACAGCCCCAGCATTTT
TRBV5-1,-,TRBJ2-1,-,CASSLTSRNEQFF,TGCGCCAGCAGCTTGACCAGTAGGAATGAGCAGTTCTTC
TRBV5-1,-,TRBJ2-2,medium-sized,CASSLLTGSGELFF,TGCGCCAGCAGCTTGTTAACCGGGTCCGGGGAGCTGTTTTTT
TRBV6-1,TRBD1,TRBJ1-5,-,CASHRQGSNQPQHF,TGTGCCAGCCACCGACAGGGGAGCAATCAGCCCCAGCATTTT
TRBV9,TRBD1,TRBJ2-2,-,CASSGGDRDTGELFF,TGTGCCAGCAGCGGCGGGGACAGGGACACCGGGGAGCTGTTTTTT
TRBV25-1,TRBD1,TRBJ1-2,-,CATPRDSNYVYTF,TGTGCCACTCCTAGGGACAGCAACTATGTCTACACCTTC
TRBV20-1,-,TRBJ1-3,-,CSASGGPVASGDTIYF,TGCAGTGCTTCAGGTGGGCCGGTGGCCTCTGGAGACACCATATATTTT
TRBV25-1,-,TRBJ1-5,medium-sized,CASSESGGAGQPQHF,TGTGCCAGCAGTGAATCGGGAGGGGCAGGCCAGCCCCAGCATTTT
TRBV12-3/TRBV12-4,TRBD1,TRBJ1-2,-,CASSTRDSRRYTF,TGTGCCAGCAGCACTAGGGACAGTAGACGATACACCTTC
TRBV3-2,-,TRBJ2-2,medium-sized,CASSQDFICGNTGELFF,TGTGCCAGCAGCCAAGATTTTATATGCGGGAACACCGGGGAGCTGTTTTTT
TRBV20-1,TRBD2,TRBJ2-7,-,CSARDPAGGYEQYF,TGCAGTGCTAGAGATCCAGCGGGAGGCTACGAGCAGTACTTC
TRBV6-1,-,TRBJ2-5,many,CASTRRQGGGETQYF,TGTGCCAGCACTAGACGACAGGGCGGAGGGGAGACCCAGTACTTC
TRBV28,TRBD1,TRBJ2-1,once,CASSSSGTGVFF,TGTGCCAGCAGTTCCTCCGGTACAGGGGTCTTCTTC
TRBV7-9,TRBD2,TRBJ2-3,medium-sized,CASSFTSGKSTDTQYF,TGTGCCAGCAGCTTTACTAGCGGAAAAAGCACAGATACGCAGTATTTT
TRBV18,-,TRBJ1-1,medium-sized,CASSPPPGPPTEAFF,TGTGCCAGCTCACCCCCCCCGGGACCGCCCACTGAAGCTTTCTTT
TRBV6-2/TRBV6-3,TRBD1,TRBJ1-5,-,CASSPYRGQPQHF,TGTGCCAGCAGTCCATACAGGGGTCAGCCCCAGCATTTT
TRBV7-2,TRBD1,TRBJ1-2,-,CASSPDRGGYTF,TGTGCCAGCAGCCCTGACAGGGGCGGCTACACCTTC
TRBV6-2/TRBV6-3,TRBD1,TRBJ1-1,-,CAIINPGQRMVAFF,TGTGCCATCATTAACCCGGGACAGAGAATGGTAGCTTTCTTT
TRBV20-1,TRBD2,TRBJ2-7,-,CSARNPFGRAGEQYF,TGCAGTGCTAGAAACCCCTTCGGGAGGGCCGGCGAGCAGTACTTC
TRBV4-2,TRBD1,TRBJ2-7,medium-sized,CASTSGQGPYEQYF,TGTGCCAGCACTTCGGGACAGGGCCCCTACGAGCAGTACTTC
TRBV6-1,TRBD2,TRBJ2-7,-,CASRLAGRMEQYF,TGTGCCAGCAGACTAGCGGGCCGGATGGAGCAGTACTTC
TRBV27,-,TRBJ2-1,-,CASSSARVASYNEQFF,TGTGCCAGCAGTTCCGCGAGGGTGGCGAGCTACAATGAGCAGTTCTTC
TRBV27,-,TRBJ1-2,many,CASSSNFMDSLFGYTF,TGTGCCAGCAGTTCAAACTTTATGGACAGCCTATTTGGCTACACCTTC
TRBV7-9,TRBD1,TRBJ1-2,once,CASSFWRQGAKGYTF,TGTGCCAGCAGCTTCTGGCGACAGGGGGCGAAGGGCTACACCTTC
TRBV6-8,-,TRBJ1-5,-,CSSSYNLGPDSQPQHF,TGTTCCAGCAGTTATAATCTAGGGCCGGACAGTCAGCCCCAGCATTTT
TRBV18,-,TRBJ2-7,-,CASSPGRSTGRSYEQYF,TGTGCCAGCTCACCTGGGAGGTCAACTGGCAGGTCCTACGAGCAGTACTTC
TRBV11-3,TRBD1,TRBJ2-2,-,CASTGAQGANTGELFF,TGTGCCAGCACGGGGGCACAGGGGGCGAACACCGGGGAGCTGTTTTTT
TRBV27,TRBD2,TRBJ2-5,-,CASRIGGGYTQYF,TGTGCCAGTAGGATTGGGGGGGGATATACCCAGTACTTC
TRBV30,TRBD2,TRBJ2-7,medium-sized,CAWTKSGLVYEQYF,TGTGCCTGGACCAAGTCGGGACTAGTATACGAGCAGTACTTC
TRBV3-1,-,TRBJ1-1,many,CASSILMGEAFF,TGTGCCAGCAGTATTTTAATGGGTGAAGCTTTCTTT
TRBV12-5,-,TRBJ1-5,medium-sized,CASGLATGSNQPQHF,TGTGCTAGTGGTTTGGCGACAGGAAGCAATCAGCCCCAGCATTTT